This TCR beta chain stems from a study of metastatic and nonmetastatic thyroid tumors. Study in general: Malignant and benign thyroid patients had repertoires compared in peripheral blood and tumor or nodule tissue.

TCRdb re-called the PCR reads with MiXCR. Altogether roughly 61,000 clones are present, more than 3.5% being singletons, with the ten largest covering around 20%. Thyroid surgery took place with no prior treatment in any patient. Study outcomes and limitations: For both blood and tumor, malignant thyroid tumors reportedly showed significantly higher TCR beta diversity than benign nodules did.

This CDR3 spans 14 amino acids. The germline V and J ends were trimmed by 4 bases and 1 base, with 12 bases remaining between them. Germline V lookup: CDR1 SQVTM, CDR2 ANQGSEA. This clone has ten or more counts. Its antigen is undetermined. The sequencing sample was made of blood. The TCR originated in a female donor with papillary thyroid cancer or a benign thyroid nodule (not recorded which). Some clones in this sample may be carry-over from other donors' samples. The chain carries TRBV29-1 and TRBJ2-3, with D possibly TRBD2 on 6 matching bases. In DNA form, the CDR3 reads TGCAGCGTTGGGGGAGGATTTCGCACAGATACGCAGTATTTT. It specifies CSVGGGFRTDTQYF.